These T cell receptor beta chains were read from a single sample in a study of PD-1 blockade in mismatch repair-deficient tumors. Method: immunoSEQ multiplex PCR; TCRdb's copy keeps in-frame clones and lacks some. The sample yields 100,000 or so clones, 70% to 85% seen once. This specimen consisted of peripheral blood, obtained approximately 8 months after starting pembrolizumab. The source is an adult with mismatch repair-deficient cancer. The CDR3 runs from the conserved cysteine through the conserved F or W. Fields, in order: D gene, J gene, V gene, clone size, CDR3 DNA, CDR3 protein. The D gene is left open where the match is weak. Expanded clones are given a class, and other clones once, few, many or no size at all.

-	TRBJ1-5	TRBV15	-	TGTGCCACCAGCAGAGATAAATCCGGGTATCAGCCCCAGCATTTT	CATSRDKSGYQPQHF
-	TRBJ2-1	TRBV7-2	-	TGTGCCAGCAGCCAGGGACTGGCTTTGGGTCACGAGCAGTTCTTC	CASSQGLALGHEQFF
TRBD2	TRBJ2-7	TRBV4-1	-	TGCGCCAGCAGCCAATTGACTAGCGGGAGTTCCTACGAGCAGTACTTC	CASSQLTSGSSYEQYF
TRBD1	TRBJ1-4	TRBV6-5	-	TGTGCCAGCCGGACAGGTGTTGGAGAAAAACTGTTTTTT	CASRTGVGEKLFF
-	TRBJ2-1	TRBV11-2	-	TGTGCCAGCAGCTTAGCGGGATACAATGAGCAGTTCTTC	CASSLAGYNEQFF
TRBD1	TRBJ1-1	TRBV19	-	TGTGCCAGTAGTACATGGACAGGGGGGACCACTGAAGCTTTCTTT	CASSTWTGGTTEAFF
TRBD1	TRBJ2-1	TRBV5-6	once	TGTGCCAGCAGCCAGGGGACAGTACAAGACAATGAGCAGTTCTTC	CASSQGTVQDNEQFF
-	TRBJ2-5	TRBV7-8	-	TGTGCCAGCAGCCCCCGTCCCCGGGACTTGCAAGAGACCCAGTACTTC	CASSPRPRDLQETQYF
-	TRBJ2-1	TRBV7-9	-	TGTGCCGGGTTCAGAGCCTCCTACAATGAGCAGTTCTTC	CAGFRASYNEQFF
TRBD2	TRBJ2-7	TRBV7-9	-	TGTGCCAGCAGTCTCGGACTAGCGGGACAGTACTACGAGCAGTACTTC	CASSLGLAGQYYEQYF
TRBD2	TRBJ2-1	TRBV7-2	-	TGTGCCAGCAGCCTAGCGGGAGTAAGTGAGCAGTTCTTC	CASSLAGVSEQFF
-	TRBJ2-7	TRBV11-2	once	TGTGCCAGCAGCCACAACCGGGGAGGGCAGTACTTC	CASSHNRGGQYF
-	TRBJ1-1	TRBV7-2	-	TGTGCCAGCAGCTTAGGGGGGGGCCTGGCCACTGAAGCTTTCTTT	CASSLGGGLATEAFF
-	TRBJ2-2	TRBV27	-	TGTGCCAGCAGTTTATTGGGATCGAACACCGGGGAGCTGTTTTTT	CASSLLGSNTGELFF
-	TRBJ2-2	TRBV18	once	TGTGCCAGCTTCACCGTCTCAAACACCGGGGAGCTGTTTTTT	CASFTVSNTGELFF
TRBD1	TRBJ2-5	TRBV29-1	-	TGCAGCGTTGATACAGGGGGGGAGACCCAGTACTTC	CSVDTGGETQYF
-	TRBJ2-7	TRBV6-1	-	TGTGCCAGCAGTGAGAGAGGGGGCTACGAGCAGTACTTC	CASSERGGYEQYF
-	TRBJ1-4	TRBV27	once	TGTGCCAGCAGGAGCTTAGGACGGGATGAAAAACTGTTTTTT	CASRSLGRDEKLFF
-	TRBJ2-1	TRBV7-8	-	TGTGCCAGCAGCCCCTACAGGTTCTCCTCCTACAATGAGCAGTTCTTC	CASSPYRFSSYNEQFF
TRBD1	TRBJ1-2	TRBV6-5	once	TGTGCCAGCAGTGAGGGACAGTTCTATGGCTACACCTTC	CASSEGQFYGYTF
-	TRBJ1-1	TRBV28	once	TGTGCCAGCAGTTTATGGGGGAGTGAAGCTTTCTTT	CASSLWGSEAFF
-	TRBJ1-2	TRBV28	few	TGTGCCAGCAGTTTGGTCTCAGGGTGGTATGGCTACACCTTC	CASSLVSGWYGYTF
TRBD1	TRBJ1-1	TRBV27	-	TGTGCCAGCAGTTCCCCCGGGACAGGGGGTTTGAACACTGAAGCTTTCTTT	CASSSPGTGGLNTEAFF
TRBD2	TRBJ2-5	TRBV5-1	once	TGCGCCAGCAGCTTGCCCGCCTCTAGCGGGAGCCAGTACTTC	CASSLPASSGSQYF